Below, one T cell receptor beta chain is given with its context. What it recognizes is unknown. The sample is drawn from a study of shared clonotypes between healthy human individuals. Terminally differentiated effector memory CD45RA+ cells were left out of the naive CD8 fraction, which was CD45RO-negative and positively selected for CCR7. TCRdb's table, derived via immunoSEQ multiplex PCR, lists solely in-frame clones and lacks some. This sample carries about 600,000 clones, around 95% of them seen once, and the ten largest clones take less than 0.13%. Study results and caveats: Donors were few, which limited the genetic and exposure-history diversity represented. In contrast to clonotypes shared by all four donors, non-shared clonotypes had lower generation probabilities. In the sorted subsets, rarefaction showed sequencing was incomplete despite large depth. Naive CD4 clonotype sharing across a few donors was 4.5% to 6%.

The CDR3 consists of 14 residues. Germline CDR1 MNHEY, CDR2 SMNVEV (reference sequence). Trimming left V 2 bases short and J 2 bases short, with 10 bases between. This clonotype was obtained from a woman in her twenties or thirties in good health. The genes are TRBV27 and TRBJ2-7, with D maybe TRBD1 (6 bases). The material sequenced was naive CD8+ T cells sorted from blood. CDR3 protein: CASSLNTGTYEQYF. The CDR3 DNA is TGTGCCAGCAGTTTAAACACAGGGACCTACGAGCAGTACTTC.